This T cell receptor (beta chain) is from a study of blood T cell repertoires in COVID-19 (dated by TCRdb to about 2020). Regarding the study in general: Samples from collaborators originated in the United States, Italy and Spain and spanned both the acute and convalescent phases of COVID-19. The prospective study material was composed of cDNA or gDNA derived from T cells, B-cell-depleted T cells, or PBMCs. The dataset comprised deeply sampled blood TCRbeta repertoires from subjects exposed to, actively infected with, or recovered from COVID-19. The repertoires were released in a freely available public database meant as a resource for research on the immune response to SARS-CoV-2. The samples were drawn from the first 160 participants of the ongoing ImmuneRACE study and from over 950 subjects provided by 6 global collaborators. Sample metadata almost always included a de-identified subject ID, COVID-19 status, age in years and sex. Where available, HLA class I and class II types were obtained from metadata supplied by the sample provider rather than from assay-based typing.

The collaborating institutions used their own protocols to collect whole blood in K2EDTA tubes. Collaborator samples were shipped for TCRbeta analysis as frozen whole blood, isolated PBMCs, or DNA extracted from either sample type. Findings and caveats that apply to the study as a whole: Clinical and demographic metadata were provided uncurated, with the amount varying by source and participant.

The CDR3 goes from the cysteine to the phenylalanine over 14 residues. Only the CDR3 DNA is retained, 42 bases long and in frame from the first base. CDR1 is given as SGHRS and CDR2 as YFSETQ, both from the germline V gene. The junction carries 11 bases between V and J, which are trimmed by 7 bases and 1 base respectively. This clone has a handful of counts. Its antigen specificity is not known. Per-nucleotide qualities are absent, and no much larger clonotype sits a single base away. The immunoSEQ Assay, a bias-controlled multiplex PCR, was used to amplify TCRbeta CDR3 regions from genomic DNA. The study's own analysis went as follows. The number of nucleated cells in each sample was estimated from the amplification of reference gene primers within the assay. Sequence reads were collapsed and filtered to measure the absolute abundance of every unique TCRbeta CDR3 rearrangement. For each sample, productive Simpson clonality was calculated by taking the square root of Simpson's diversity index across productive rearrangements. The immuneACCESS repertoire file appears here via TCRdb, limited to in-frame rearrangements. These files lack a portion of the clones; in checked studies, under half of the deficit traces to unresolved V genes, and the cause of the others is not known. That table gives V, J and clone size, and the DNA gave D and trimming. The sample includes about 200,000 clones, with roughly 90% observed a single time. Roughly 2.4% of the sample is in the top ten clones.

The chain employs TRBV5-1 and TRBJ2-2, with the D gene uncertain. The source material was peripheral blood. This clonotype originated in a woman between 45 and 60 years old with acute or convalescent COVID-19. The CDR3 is CASSFSGNTGELFF. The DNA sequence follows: TGCGCCAGCTCTTTCTCGGGGAACACCGGGGAGCTGTTTTTT.